Presented here are 7 T cell receptor beta chains from one specimen sequenced in a study of beta chain features in type 1 diabetes. Regarding the study as a whole: Across all four CD4+ subsets, people with type 1 diabetes showed modestly shorter TCRB CDR3s.

Isolated RNA was reverse transcribed in full, so expressed TCRB transcripts were sequenced. Sequencing used immunoSEQ multiplex PCR; TCRdb keeps in-frame clones, though not all of them. The sample shows 680,000 or so clones, around an eighth of them seen only once. Antigens of these TCRs are unknown. Sequencing input: naive CD4+ T cells from blood. The receptor source for this set is a man aged 18-30 years with type 1 diabetes.

This clone showed up just a few times. This chain uses TRBV19 with TRBJ1-1, with 8 bases fitting TRBD1. The CDR3 contains 14 residues. CDR1 is LNHDA, CDR2 SQIVND, per germline (reference sequence). V shed 7 bases, J shed 8 bases, and the junction held 12 bases outside the gene matches. The CDR3 DNA is TGTGCCAGTACCGTGACAGGGGTGGGATTAGAAGCTTTCTTT. Protein sequence: CASTVTGVGLEAFF.

This chain uses TRBV18 with TRBJ1-5; 12 bases agree with TRBD1. The CDR3 is 18 residues long. Germline assignment: CDR1 KGHSH and CDR2 LQKENI. V was clipped by 0 bases and J by 1 base; unmatched bases: 4. CDR3 region: CASSPPGTGGLSNQPQHF. The CDR3 bases are TGTGCCAGCTCACCACCCGGGACAGGGGGCTTAAGCAATCAGCCCCAGCATTTT.

This clone was observed a few times. The chain joins TRBV6-1 to TRBJ2-5, with D hard to call. Trimming left V 4 bases short and J 0 bases short, with 6 bases between. The V gene's germline CDR1 is MNHNS and CDR2 SASEGT. This CDR3 contains 13 residues. The chain's CDR3 is CASSARYQETQYF. In DNA, the CDR3 is TGTGCCAGCAGTGCCAGGTACCAAGAGACCCAGTACTTC.

This clone was counted only a few times. The chain couples TRBV29-1 to TRBJ1-4, with D possibly TRBD1 on 6 matching bases. The V end lost 6 bases, the J end lost 3 bases, and 11 bases lay between the germline ends. The length of the CDR3 is 13 residues. CDR1 SQVTM and CDR2 ANQGSEA come from the germline V gene. CDR3 in DNA: TGCAGCGTCCGGGACACCTCTAATGAAAAACTGTTTTTT. Translating it yields CSVRDTSNEKLFF.

This chain links TRBV28 with TRBJ2-5; no clear D gene. V was shortened by 5 bases and J by 5 bases, with 12 bases between the two germline ends. Germline CDR1 is MDHEN and CDR2 is SYDVKM. There are 13 residues in the CDR3. DNA of the CDR3: TGTGCCAGCAGTCCGGCCGTGCGGGAGACCCAGTACTTC. It yields the protein CASSPAVRETQYF.

The chain links TRBV7-3 to TRBJ2-2; D remains unclear. The germline V gene has CDR1 SGHTA and CDR2 FQGTGA. Trimming removed 3 bases at V and 2 bases at J, with 10 bases between. This CDR3 contains 15 residues. The DNA of the CDR3 is TGTGCCAGCAGCTTGGACCCAGCCAACACCGGGGAGCTGTTTTTT. This translates into CASSLDPANTGELFF.

This clone was detected only a few times. The chain combines TRBV6-6 with TRBJ2-3, with D uncertain. CDR3 size: 12 residues. The V and J ends lost 4 bases and 4 bases respectively, with 6 bases between them. Per germline, CDR1 MNHNY and CDR2 SVGAGI (reference sequence). The CDR3 is CASSSGPDTQYF. DNA for the CDR3: TGTGCCAGCAGTTCGGGCCCAGATACGCAGTATTTT.